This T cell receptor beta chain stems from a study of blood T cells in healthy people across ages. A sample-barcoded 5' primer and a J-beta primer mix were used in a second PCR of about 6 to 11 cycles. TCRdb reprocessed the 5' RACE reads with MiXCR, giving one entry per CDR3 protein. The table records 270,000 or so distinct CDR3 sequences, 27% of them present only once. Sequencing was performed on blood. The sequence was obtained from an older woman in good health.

The chain's CDR3 is CASSQGVGMGYEQYF. The DNA of the CDR3 is TGTGCCAGCAGCCAAGGCGTCGGGATGGGGTACGAGCAGTACTTC. The chain carries TRBV4-2 and TRBJ2-7, with a tentative D call TRBD2 (5 bases). Germline CDR1 and CDR2: LGHNA and YNFKEQ. The V and J ends lost 1 base and 4 bases respectively, with 14 bases between them. The CDR3 covers 15 residues.